The TCR beta chain under discussion was sequenced for a study of blood T cell repertoires in COVID-19. Sequencing used immunoSEQ multiplex PCR; TCRdb keeps in-frame clones, though not all of them. The sample includes approximately 46,000 clones, around nine tenths of them seen just once. V lost 4 bases to trimming and J lost 4 bases; unmatched junction nucleotides: 3. The germline V gene encodes CDR1 SGHRS and CDR2 YFSETQ. The CDR3 length is 14 residues. The chain employs TRBV5-1 and TRBJ1-4; 8 positions match TRBD1. The TCR comes from a man aged 60 to 69 with active or convalescent COVID-19. The specimen sequenced was peripheral blood. The CDR3: CASSTGQGNEKLFF. The DNA for the CDR3 is TGCGCCAGCAGCACCGGACAGGGTAATGAAAAACTGTTTTTT.